This T cell receptor beta chain is drawn from a study of blood T cell repertoires in COVID-19. Trimming pared 4 bases from V and 3 bases from J, leaving 7 bases between. The CDR3 spans 13 residues. CDR1 and CDR2 from the germline V gene are MNHEY and SVGAGI. Authors' analysis steps: Amplification with reference gene primers provided the estimates of nucleated cell counts. Produced via immunoSEQ multiplex PCR; TCRdb's table is partial and in-frame only. Clonal size and the V and J genes are those of that table, whereas D and trimming came from the DNA. The table lists some 110,000 clones, about 80% of them singletons.

Input material: peripheral blood. The V and J genes are TRBV6-5 and TRBJ1-3; D gene unclear. The sequence came from a woman in her 70s with acute or convalescent COVID-19. The CDR3 DNA reads as TGTGCCAGCAGTTCAGGATATGGAAACACCATATATTTT. Protein: CASSSGYGNTIYF.